The sequence of this TCR beta chain was determined in a study of Graves' ophthalmopathy and Graves' hyperthyroidism. General study findings and limits: Ophthalmopathy cases were distinguished from stable hyperthyroidism by a 13-signature model, reaching about 90% sensitivity and around 83% specificity.

TCR beta CDR3 regions were amplified from RNA transcripts. HTBI-primed first-round RT-PCR preceded second-round multiplex PCR. TCRdb itself ran the multiplex PCR reads through MiXCR, one entry per CDR3 protein. This table has 240,000 or so distinct CDR3 sequences, around 42% appearing once. Moderate-to-severe activity, with CAS ≥3, NOSPECS ≥4 and duration under 3 months, characterized the donors with ophthalmopathy. Other autoimmune diseases, uncontrolled infections, pregnancy or lactation led to the exclusion of patients. The CDR3 covers 17 residues. Trimming pared 0 bases from V and 0 bases from J, leaving 11 bases between. CDR1 and CDR2 (germline): LNHNV, YYDKDF (reference sequence). With respect to this clonotype: Antigen unknown.

Material for sequencing was peripheral blood. J is TRBJ2-2 and V is TRBV15; weak D call: TRBD1 (6 bases). This clonotype was sampled from an adult man with Graves' ophthalmopathy. The CDR3 coding sequence is TGTGCCACCAGCAGAGATCTTTGGGGGCCGAACACCGGGGAGCTGTTTTTT. This translates into CATSRDLWGPNTGELFF. The variable domain in full, with the rest retrieved from reference TRBV15 and TRBJ2-2, is DAMVIQNPRYQVTQFGKPVTLSCSQTLNHNVMYWYQQKSSQAPKLLFHYYDKDFNNEADTPDNFQSRRPNTSFCFLDIRSPGLGDTAMYLCATSRDLWGPNTGELFFGEGSRLTVL.